Sequencing of this TCR beta chain was carried out in a study of cytomegalovirus exposure and HLA in healthy donors (dated by TCRdb to 2016 to 2017). Broadly, across the study: In an earlier analysis of some 610 of the donors, under 300 Gb of sequence data and 100 million or so unique TCR beta sequences from 150 million to 200 million T cells were reported. Of the 350 to 450 genotyped donors, 75% to 85% were placed in the genetic ancestry cluster associated with self-reported Caucasian donors. All discovery cohort repertoires had been generated using a single sequencing platform. The number of typed donors differed by locus: roughly 629-640 for A, B, C, DRB1 and DQB1; 522 for DQA1; 606 for DPA1; and roughly 470 for DPB1. Roughly 300 gigabases of sequencing data and approximately 85 million unique TCR sequences were included in an early release covering 500 to 750 HLA-typed donors. Across some 400 genotyped donors of the cohort, an average of about 250,000 unique TCR beta nucleotide sequences per donor were sequenced, and approximately 17% of those sequences were non-productive. A later genetic analysis took genome-wide SNP genotypes for about 55% of the 666 donors and used that subset as a discovery cohort. In the later analysis, no new phenotypic data were used to find candidate immune exposures; instead, reliance was placed on TCR beta sequences and their occurrence across donors. To decide whether each TCR beta V gene segment behaved as functional or pseudogenic, an earlier analysis of some 600 of the donors relied on high-throughput TCR beta sequencing. The study was designed to test whether signatures of past pathogen exposure could be identified by cataloging public T cell receptors. Roughly 5 DR-DQ haplotypes were handled as single units for association and clustering, since linkage in the cohort was strong. HLA typing covered class I and class II loci at four-digit resolution. A later analysis re-examined previously published TCR beta repertoires from several hundred donors and added high-resolution HLA genotyping to investigate patterns of TCR occurrence. A separate validation cohort of more than 100 different subjects was used in addition to the roughly 700-subject first cohort. The study profiled the T cell repertoires of 666 subjects by immunosequencing and related them to cytomegalovirus serostatus. Donor age, sex, ethnicity and CMV serostatus were collected together with the repertoire data. To predict cytomegalovirus infection status, the study combined high-throughput TCR immunosequencing, statistical association of individual TCRs with disease status, and machine learning.

CDR1 and CDR2 (SGHAT, FQNNGV) derive from the germline V gene. From the cysteine through the phenylalanine, the CDR3 covers 15 amino acids. The only DNA kept is the CDR3, 45 bases in frame from the first base. V gives up 3 bases and J gives up 3 bases, and the segment between their germline ends measures 9 bases. The cohort consisted of approximately 670 healthy bone marrow donors. Cohort members were all nominally healthy when sampled, although unrecorded immune exposures were likely present. The donor tested CMV seropositive, placing the donor among the 289 seropositive members of the cohort. A peripheral blood sample was collected from each donor, and TCR beta sequencing was performed on peripheral blood mononuclear cells. Genomic DNA was extracted from the blood cell samples with the Qiagen DNeasy Blood Extraction Kit. Library prep was done by the immunoSEQ multiplex PCR assay. For the multiplex PCR, a mixture combining 60 forward primers for TCR Vbeta segments and 13 reverse primers for TCR Jbeta segments was used. The CDR3 region of rearranged TCR beta genes was amplified from genomic DNA with a multiplex PCR assay. Amplified TCR beta libraries were sequenced as 87-base-pair reads on the Illumina HiSeq System. The study's own analysis went as follows. A later analysis tallied roughly 76 million unique TCR beta chains across the 666 repertoires, and some 12 million of those chains were shared by two or more donors. Raw reads were error-corrected and collapsed into unique sequences with a nearest-neighbor algorithm that merged closely related sequences to remove PCR and sequencing errors. To assign V, D and J gene segments, CDR3 sequences were aligned to IMGT reference sequences. For a sequence to be retained, a match of at least six nucleotides to both a V gene segment and a J gene segment was required. A rearrangement was called productive if the CDR3 had no stop codons and remained in frame with V and J, and every other rearrangement was called non-productive. CDR3 was defined according to IMGT convention as the region running from the second conserved V-encoded cysteine to the conserved J-encoded phenylalanine. In an earlier analysis of roughly 580 of the donors, sequences lacking an unambiguous match to a single V gene segment were excluded. An earlier analysis of fewer than 750 of the donors called V segments functional above 56.7% productive rearrangements and segregating when the between-donor standard deviation exceeded 5%. A statistical classification framework was built for diagnosing cytomegalovirus status from the catalog of TCR beta chain sequences. V and J gene assignment, in a later analysis, came from comparing TCR nucleotide sequences with IMGT/GENE-DB human TR gene sequences. In a later analysis, CDR3 sequences and most-parsimonious VDJ recombination scenarios were assigned using the TCRdist pipeline. A later analysis defined each TCR beta chain by its CDR3 amino acid sequence plus V-gene family, and excluded reads lacking a unique V-gene family. To address suspected cross-contamination and a sequencing artifact, a later analysis removed under 600 highly shared, low-generation-probability nucleotide sequences. In a later analysis, a clonal expansion index was calculated for each public chain from normalized within-repertoire ranks of inferred template counts. Generation probabilities in a later analysis came from a VDJ recombination model fitted to out-of-frame rearrangements, and those results were checked against IGoR. In a later analysis, TCR-TCR, TCR-HLA and TCR-CMV co-occurrence was scored with hypergeometric tests, and a repertoire-size bias correction was applied to TCR pairs. False discovery rates were estimated in a later analysis by permuting HLA or CMV assignments 20 times. In a later analysis, co-occurring TCRs were grouped with DBSCAN, and TCRdist sequence similarity was added when clustering was performed within HLA-allele-positive subsets. Repertoires with fewer than 30,000 or more than 120,000 public chains, plus five repertoires with anomalous nucleotide sharing, were excluded from co-occurrence clustering. TCRdb took over this immuneACCESS table, retaining in-frame rearrangements with V and J assigned. Such tables are incomplete; in checked studies, under half of the missing clones stem from an unresolved V gene, and the remainder is unexplained. That table supplies the V and J calls and clone size; D and trimming were determined from the DNA. This sample is represented by 130,000 or so clones; 80% to 90% of them were singletons. The ten most abundant clones make up 2.5% to 3% of the sample.

As concerns this clone: Its recognized antigen is unknown. One base away there is no much larger clone; base qualities are not given.

What the study reported, not specific to this receptor: The only immune exposure information available for the cohort was CMV serostatus. Because the 87-base-pair reads could not distinguish some IMGT-functional V segments, including TRBV6-2 and TRBV6-3, those segments were excluded. According to a later analysis, most CMV-associated TCR beta chains appeared to be HLA-restricted, and the HLA associations seemed to be driven largely by CMV exposure. Linkage disequilibrium might explain the correlated functional status among segregating V segments, but an unknown experimental factor could not be ruled out. In both the original and validation cohorts, the classifier was reported to diagnose cytomegalovirus status with high specificity and sensitivity. Assigning TCR associations to individual alleles was difficult when HLA alleles, especially DR and DQ, strongly co-occurred. According to a later analysis, parvovirus B19, influenza, CMV and Epstein-Barr virus appeared linked to several top co-occurrence clusters. According to a later analysis, TCR association rates differed among HLA loci, with DRB1 alleles showing the most associated TCRs and HLA-C alleles showing the fewest. Compared with equally common non-associated chains, HLA-associated TCR beta chains in a later analysis were more clonally expanded and had lower generation probabilities. The study listed 150 to 200 TCR beta chains as associated with cytomegalovirus. Roughly uniform sequencing depth across donors was assumed in presence/absence analyses, although this assumption may not hold. The authors suggested that the approach could potentially be generalized to other disease states and immunological phenotypes. Only TCR beta chains were sequenced in this cohort, and the absence of alpha or paired-chain data limited detectable features. A later genetic analysis reported fewer N-insertions in productive TCRs among donors in an Asian-associated ancestry cluster than the roughly 700-donor mean. A cluster of highly shared sequence variants was judged likely to be a technical artifact of the sequencing pipeline. An earlier analysis of approximately 590 of the donors showed that most TCR beta V segments appeared in productive rearrangements either about 90% or about 30% of the time, which broadly matched IMGT annotations. Because counts were too low, roughly 18 rarely observed V segments, including chromosome 9 orphons, were left out of the earlier analysis of 500 to 650 of the donors. A few of the identified cytomegalovirus-associated TCR beta chains were confirmed in vitro to be specific for cytomegalovirus antigens. In a later analysis, 16,951 TCR beta sequences were associated with specific HLA alleles at a false discovery rate of 0.05. A further reported finding was that TCR beta sequences accurately predicted the HLA-A and HLA-B alleles for most subjects in the first cohort. Because HLA typing was missing for some donors at each locus, association tests included only the typed subset. While some public TCRs were present in many individuals, most TCR sequences turned up only very rarely across donors. V-gene and J-gene trimming of TCR beta chains was associated with a missense DCLRE1C variant in a later genetic analysis, and the association was replicated in an independent cohort.

The sample was PBMCs. Here the chain combines TRBV11-2 and TRBJ2-6; the D gene is perhaps TRBD2, from 6 matching bases. This sequence was found in a woman younger than 35 in good health and CMV-seropositive. The CDR3 sequence is CASSLWRDGANVLTF. The DNA reads TGTGCCAGCAGCTTGTGGAGGGATGGGGCCAACGTCCTGACTTTC.